This T cell receptor beta chain stems from a study of OX40 agonist ivuxolimab in advanced cancers. Study overall: With ivuxolimab, an agonistic anti-OX40 (CD134) antibody, patients were treated. Melanoma, hepatocellular carcinoma, head and neck or renal cell cancer occurred in dose-escalation patients.

This CDR3 spans 14 amino acids. The V gene end was trimmed by 10 bases and the J gene end by 2 bases; junction bases not matched to a gene: 9. Germline V gene lookup returns CDR1 SNHLY and CDR2 FYNNEI. Here immunoSEQ multiplex PCR was the method, and the copy in TCRdb shows in-frame clones only, minus some. This sample has some 94,000 clones, with roughly nine tenths found just once. This receptor was obtained from an adult with an advanced solid tumor such as melanoma, head and neck, liver or kidney cancer. The starting material was CD4+ or CD8+ T cells sorted from blood, obtained in a trial of the OX40 agonist ivuxolimab. This chain uses TRBV2 with TRBJ2-3; TRBD2 matches 7 bases. The CDR3 bases are TGTGCCACCCTAGCGGACTACAACACAGATACGCAGTATTTT. Protein product: CATLADYNTDTQYF.